A single T cell receptor beta chain is shown here with its context. Its antigen is not identified. The treatment is: around 19 received Ad26.COV2.S at low or high dose, single or two shots; several received placebo; per-sample allocation not given. Specimens were obtained on day 63 following the first vaccine or placebo injection. This sample is drawn from a study of Ad26.COV2.S vaccination and SARS-CoV-2 variants. Study background: Intramuscularly, Ad26.COV2.S was given either once or twice, 56 days apart.

Findings of the study overall: Marked by substantial breadth, spike-specific CD8+ and CD4+ T cell responses were reportedly seen after vaccination. Vaccine recipients showed a spike-specific TCR breadth that was higher than in placebo recipients. Those who received vaccine or placebo ended up with similar non-spike TCR breadth.

Generated by immunoSEQ multiplex PCR, the TCRdb table keeps only in-frame clones and is missing some. This sample yields about 420,000 clones, of which over 75% are seen a single time; approximately 4% belongs to the top ten. Germline lookup yields CDR1 LNHDA and CDR2 SQIVND (reference sequence). This CDR3 is built from 15 residues. Trimming pared 3 bases from V and 5 bases from J, leaving 13 bases between. This clonotype originated in a person between 18 and 65 years old who received the Ad26.COV2.S COVID-19 vaccine or a placebo. J is TRBJ2-2 and V is TRBV19; D might be TRBD1 (6 bases). Material: peripheral blood, obtained in a trial of Ad26.COV2.S vaccine versus placebo. Here the CDR3 reads CASSIGGRGTGELFF. Written as DNA, the CDR3 is TGTGCCAGTAGTATCGGAGGTAGGGGGACCGGGGAGCTGTTTTTT.